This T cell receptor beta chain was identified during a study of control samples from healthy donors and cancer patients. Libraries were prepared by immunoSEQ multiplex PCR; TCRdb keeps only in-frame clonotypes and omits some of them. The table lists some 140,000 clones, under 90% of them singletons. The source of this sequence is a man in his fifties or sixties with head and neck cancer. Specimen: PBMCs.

CDR3 sequence reads: CASSKTGGLADTQYF. DNA for the CDR3: TGCGCCAGCAGCAAGACAGGGGGGCTCGCAGATACGCAGTATTTT. J is TRBJ2-3 and V is TRBV4-1; 9 bases fit TRBD1. Per the germline V gene, CDR1 is MGHRA and CDR2 is YSYEKL. The CDR3 spans 15 residues. V trimming: 5 bases; J trimming: 4 bases; junction bases outside the gene matches: 7.